This TCR beta chain was captured in a study of graft-versus-host responses after intestinal transplantation. Study in general: Among the recipients, transplants were multivisceral, liver-intestinal, or isolated intestinal. The recipients all started with anti-thymocyte globulin induction and then took tacrolimus and steroids for 3 to 4 years.

Some clones are missing from TCRdb's copy, which holds only in-frame ones; the method was immunoSEQ multiplex PCR. Of approximately 110,000 clones detected, around 90% appear once; the ten largest clones hold approximately 0.25%. Per the germline V gene, CDR1 is SNHLY and CDR2 is FYNNEI. There are 12 residues in the CDR3. The V gene lost 11 bases and the J gene lost 8 bases, with 16 bases spanning the gap. For this clone: The antigen is not known.

Notes on the study in general: When patients had graft-donor T cell macrochimerism, their allografts held high graft-versus-host to host-versus-graft clonal ratios.

The chain recombines TRBV2 with TRBJ2-1; tentative D call: TRBD2 (5 bases). The sample consisted of unstimulated CD4+ T cells sorted from spleen or lymph node cells, taken before transplant. The receptor was isolated from a human donor who was the organ donor for an intestinal transplant. The CDR3 sequence is CACSPTGDEQFF. The CDR3 DNA sequence: TGTGCCTGCTCCCCGACCGGGGATGAGCAGTTCTTC.